This T cell receptor (beta chain) was captured by sequencing in a study of blood T cells in healthy people across ages. Study-level information: Template switching retrieved approximately one barcoded beta molecule for each two T cells. Findings of the study overall: Observed TCR beta diversity per million T cells went down as age went up. This fall followed a roughly linear course with age.

This clonotype was observed many times. Its antigen is not identified. A second PCR of 7 to 11 cycles used a sample-barcoded 5' primer and a J-beta primer mix. A tag from a template-switch adaptor with 12 random nucleotides marked each cDNA molecule. Each CDR3 protein gets one entry after TCRdb re-called the 5' RACE reads with MiXCR. This table holds 1.5 million or so distinct CDR3 sequences, approximately 43% found once. Every sample had a minimum of 6.5 million PBMCs isolated. Specimen: blood. This clonotype was obtained from a woman aged 18 to 35 in good health.

The CDR3 is CSARVQGKDGYTF. CDR3 in DNA: TGCAGTGCTAGAGTACAGGGAAAGGATGGCTACACCTTC. The J gene is TRBJ1-2, the V gene TRBV20-1; a possible D gene is TRBD1 (6 bases). Trimming removed 1 base at V and 6 bases at J, with 12 bases between. The CDR3 spans 13 residues. Per the germline V gene, CDR1 is DFQATT and CDR2 is SNEGSKA (reference sequence).